Presented here are 10 T cell receptor beta chains from one specimen sequenced in a study of shared T cell receptors in the human thymus (dated by TCRdb to about 2021). The library was built by means of the immunoSEQ multiplex PCR assay. In TCRdb, the immuneACCESS table is reduced to in-frame sequences with V and J assigned. These tables do not hold every clone; where another copy was compared, an unresolved V gene accounts for under half, and the others remain unexplained. The table for this sample lists approximately 580,000 clones; about 80% of them were counted only once. About 0.013% of the sample goes to the ten largest clones. These data were likewise used in another study, on human thymus T cells.

Sequencing input: thymocytes. These receptors were taken from a boy less than two years old with a congenital heart defect. Donor details come from another sample of the same person, matched by shared clones.

The chain combines TRBV12-5 with TRBJ1-1; D is possibly TRBD1 (6 bases). The ends were cut back, 1 base at V and 2 bases at J, with 8 bases in the middle. The V gene's germline CDR1 is LGHNT and CDR2 FRNRAP. The CDR3 runs 14 residues. CDR3 coding DNA: TGTGCTAGTGGTTTGGGGGGACAAAACACTGAAGCTTTCTTT. Its protein is CASGLGGQNTEAFF.

This clone was observed a single time. This sequence joins TRBV7-6 and TRBJ2-6; maybe TRBD1 (7 bases). Germline V gives CDR1 SGHVS, CDR2 FNYEAQ. Trimming took 3 bases from V and 0 from J, leaving 21 bases between them. The length of the CDR3 is 20 residues. Here the CDR3 DNA reads TGTGCCAGCAGCTTTTGGGGGGCAGGGGGAACTAACTCTGGGGCCAACGTCCTGACTTTC. It specifies CASSFWGAGGTNSGANVLTF.

The rearrangement joins TRBV27 to TRBJ1-2; 11 positions agree with TRBD1. With 6 bases clipped from V and 8 bases from J, the junction kept 5 bases outside the gene matches. Germline CDR1 reads MNHEY; CDR2 reads SMNVEV (reference sequence). The CDR3 has 13 residues. The DNA for the CDR3 is TGTGCCAGCAGGTGGGACAGGGGGAGCGGCTACACCTTC. Amino acids: CASRWDRGSGYTF.

CDR3 sequence reads: CASSPGLEGPDTDTQYF. In DNA, the CDR3 is TGTGCCAGCAGCCCAGGGTTGGAGGGCCCGGACACAGATACGCAGTATTTT. The chain is built from TRBV13 and TRBJ2-3; possible D gene TRBD2, 6 bases. The CDR3 consists of 17 residues. From germline, CDR1 is PRHDT and CDR2 FYEKMQ (reference sequence). V gave up 5 bases and J gave up 2 bases, with 20 bases separating them.

This clone is a singleton in its sample. V usage is TRBV14 and J usage is TRBJ2-7; 8 nucleotides align to TRBD1. There are 13 residues in the CDR3. V lost 4 bases to trimming and J lost 6 bases; unmatched junction nucleotides: 5. Looked up from germline, CDR1 is SGHDN and CDR2 is FVKESK. CDR3 bases: TGTGCCAGCAGCCGTAGGACAGGGCCCGAGCAGTACTTC. Translated, it gives CASSRRTGPEQYF.

The chain links TRBV27 to TRBJ2-2, with D tentatively TRBD1 (6 bases). Trimming took 3 bases from V and 1 from J, leaving 6 bases between them. Germline CDR1 and CDR2: MNHEY and SMNVEV (reference sequence). The CDR3 runs to 14 residues. CDR3 nucleotides: TGTGCCAGCAGTTTGACAGGGAACACCGGGGAGCTGTTTTTT. Its protein product is CASSLTGNTGELFF.

The chain joins TRBV6-5 to TRBJ2-7; TRBD1 aligns across 7 bases. Germline assignment: CDR1 MNHEY and CDR2 SVGAGI. The trim removed 6 bases at V and 2 bases at J, leaving 7 bases unmatched. This CDR3 comprises 14 residues. The CDR3 sequence is CASRPGQETYEQYF. In DNA form, the CDR3 reads TGTGCCAGCAGACCCGGACAGGAAACCTACGAGCAGTACTTC.

This chain joins TRBV30 and TRBJ1-2, with D uncertain. From germline, CDR1 is GTSNPN and CDR2 SVGIG (reference sequence). The V end was cut by 0 bases, the J end by 5 bases, with 7 bases between. CDR3 length: 12 residues. The CDR3 region is CAWSVRSYGYTF. CDR3 coding DNA: TGTGCCTGGAGTGTACGGAGTTATGGCTACACCTTC.

V usage is TRBV5-4 and J usage is TRBJ2-5, with TRBD1 matching over 11 bases. Germline assignment: CDR1 SGHNT and CDR2 YYREEE (reference sequence). The CDR3 contains 17 residues. J gave up 2 bases and V 4 bases, and 10 bases lay outside the gene matches. In nucleotides, the CDR3 is TGTGCCAGCAGCCGTGGAACCCGGGACAGGGGGCAAGAGACCCAGTACTTC. Its protein is CASSRGTRDRGQETQYF.

The CDR3 nucleotides read TGTGCCAGCAGTGCGGACAGGCCCTCCTACGAGCAGTACTTC. Translating gives CASSADRPSYEQYF. The V call is TRBV27, the J call TRBJ2-7; 7 positions match TRBD1. V shed 5 bases and J 0 bases; nucleotides not matched to a gene: 4. The germline gives CDR1 MNHEY, CDR2 SMNVEV (reference sequence). The CDR3 is 14 amino acids.